This entry lists 20 T cell receptor beta chains sequenced from one sample in a study of blood T cells in healthy people across ages. A J-beta primer mix and a sample-barcoded 5' primer were used in a second PCR of roughly 7 to 12 cycles. TCRdb re-called the 5' RACE reads through MiXCR, storing one row per CDR3 protein. The sample comprises approximately 810,000 distinct CDR3 sequences, 29% of which are singletons, and roughly 17% rests with the top ten. Sequencing was done on a sample of blood. These receptors all come from a woman over 75 in good health.

The V and J genes are TRBV27 and TRBJ1-1; D is unresolved. The CDR3 sequence is 14 residues long. The germline V and J ends were trimmed by 3 bases and 4 bases, with 12 bases remaining between them. The germline V gene has CDR1 MNHEY and CDR2 SMNVEV (reference sequence). The CDR3 sequence: CASSLAGLVTEAFF. The CDR3 DNA sequence: TGTGCCAGCAGTTTGGCGGGGTTAGTCACTGAAGCTTTCTTT.

The chain recombines TRBV7-2 with TRBJ1-5, with a tentative D call TRBD1 (5 bases). V was shortened by 5 bases and J by 3 bases, with 17 bases between the two germline ends. In germline, CDR1 is SGHTA, CDR2 FQGNSA. The CDR3 totals 16 residues. This chain's CDR3 is CASSPLGQGHNQPQHF. The CDR3 DNA reads TGTGCCAGCAGCCCCCTGGGGCAGGGTCACAATCAGCCCCAGCATTTT.

This clonotype occurred many times. The chain carries TRBV21-1 and TRBJ2-7; whether TRBD1, the table's D call, matches the DNA was not checked. TRBV21-1 is a documented pseudogene. There are 13 residues in the CDR3. The CDR3 protein is CAGYRRRGYEQYF. In DNA form, the CDR3 reads TGTGCCGGCTACAGGAGAAGGGGCTACGAGCAGTACTTC.

This sequence joins TRBV20-1 and TRBJ1-5; D uncertain. CDR1 and CDR2 (germline): DFQATT, SNEGSKA (reference sequence). Trimming took 6 bases from V and 3 from J, leaving 9 bases between them. CDR3 length: 12 residues. This CDR3 reads CSAFRDNQPQHF. DNA of the CDR3: TGCAGTGCGTTCCGAGACAATCAGCCCCAGCATTTT.

This clonotype was detected ten times or more. This chain uses TRBV7-2 with TRBJ1-4; D is ambiguous. The CDR3 length is 16 residues. Deletions cut 5 bases from V and 0 bases from J, with 13 bases between. Germline V gives CDR1 SGHTA, CDR2 FQGNSA. The CDR3 region is CASSPRHLATNEKLFF. For the CDR3, the DNA is TGTGCCAGCAGCCCGCGACACCTTGCAACTAATGAAAAACTGTTTTTT.

Worth noting for this clonotype: A much larger clone lies one base from this, so it may be a read error. The V gene is TRBV27, the J gene TRBJ2-5, with D uncertain. The J call may be mistaken, given a closer DNA end match to TRBJ2-7. Germline V gives CDR1 MNHEY, CDR2 SMNVEV (reference sequence). This CDR3 spans 14 amino acids. CDR3 in DNA: TGTGCCAGCAGACCCGGGCCCAGCTCCTGCGAGCAGTACTTC. Encoded protein: CASRPGPSSCEQYF.

A remark on this clonotype: One junction end does not reproduce the germline sequence, and a read error may be involved. This chain links TRBV4-2 with TRBJ2-7, with D unclear. The germline gives CDR1 LGHNA, CDR2 YNFKEQ. This CDR3 has 16 amino acids. CDR3 nucleotide sequence: TGTGCCAGCAGTCTAGAAGGGCAGGCCCCCTCCTACGAGCAGGACTTC. It is translated as CASSLEGQAPSYEQDF.

This clonotype was observed many times. The chain couples TRBV21-1 to TRBJ2-7; the table's D call, TRBD1, was not checked against the DNA. TRBV21-1 is flagged as a pseudogene. The CDR3 sequence is 15 residues long. The CDR3 is CASISTGTGESEQYF. The CDR3 region has the DNA TGTGCCAGCATCTCAACCGGGACAGGGGAATCCGAGCAGTACTTC.

On this clonotype itself: Just one base apart from a much larger clone, this may be a read error. This CDR3 fails to terminate in the conserved phenylalanine or tryptophan, so it likely reflects a read error. The chain carries TRBV18 and TRBJ2-1; unclear D gene. The V and J ends lost 3 bases and 6 bases respectively, with 15 bases between them. The CDR3 loop spans 15 amino acids. Germline V gives CDR1 KGHSH, CDR2 LQKENI. DNA of the CDR3: TGTGCCAGCTCACCGTTGAAGGAGCGTGGCAATGAGCAGTTCTGC. Amino acid sequence: CASSPLKERGNEQFC.

The V and J genes are TRBV7-9 and TRBJ2-5, with D perhaps matching TRBD1 (8 bases). Near its end, the DNA agrees better with TRBJ2-7, so the J call may be wrong. In germline, CDR1 is SEHNR, CDR2 FQNEAQ (reference sequence). This CDR3 region has 13 residues. The CDR3 spells CASSHRGGYEQYF. The CDR3 DNA is TGTGCCAGCAGCCACAGGGGGGGCTACGAGCAGTACTTC.

This clonotype occurred many times. This chain links TRBV7-2 with TRBJ2-5, with 14 bases identical to TRBD2. V shed 5 bases and J 5 bases; nucleotides not matched to a gene: 10. Germline V CDR1 and CDR2: SGHTA, FQGNSA. This CDR3 region has 17 residues. In nucleotides, the CDR3 is TGTGCCAGCAGCCATCGGACTAGCGGGGGGCGTTGGGAGACCCAGTACTTC. Translated: CASSHRTSGGRWETQYF. Looking up the rest from reference TRBV7-2 and TRBJ2-5 gives the full variable domain: GAGVSQSPSNKVTEKGKDVELRCDPISGHTALYWYRQSLGQGLEFLIYFQGNSAPDKSGLPSDRFSAERTGGSVSTLTIQRTQQEDSAVYLCASSHRTSGGRWETQYFGPGTRLLVL.

The CDR3 here is CSAEQGGMEKLFF. CDR3 sequence (DNA): TGCAGTGCTGAACAGGGGGGTATGGAAAAACTGTTTTTT. The chain joins TRBV20-1 to TRBJ1-4, with 8 bases lining up with TRBD1. V lost 5 bases and J lost 8; bases outside the gene matches: 7. The CDR3 runs 13 residues. The V gene's germline CDR1 is DFQATT and CDR2 SNEGSKA (reference sequence).

Remarks on this clonotype: This could be a read error, since a much larger clone is one nucleotide away. The conserved closing phenylalanine or tryptophan is absent in this CDR3, likely reflecting a read error. The J gene is TRBJ2-1, the V gene TRBV6-2 or TRBV6-3; tentative D call: TRBD2 (5 bases). In germline, CDR1 is MNHEY, CDR2 SVGEGT. V lost 2 bases and J lost 7, with 12 bases in between. This CDR3 is 14 amino acids long. The CDR3 here is CASSYGLARNEQFC. In DNA, the CDR3 is TGTGCCAGCAGTTACGGGCTAGCTCGTAATGAGCAGTTCTGC.

As to this clonotype: A much larger clone sits a single nucleotide away, making a read error possible. CDR3 bases: TGTGCCAGCAGTTACTCGACAAGGCAGGGGAAGATCTACGAGCAGTACTTC. This codes for CASSYSTRQGKIYEQYF. The chain couples TRBV6-2 or TRBV6-3 to TRBJ2-7, with D perhaps TRBD1 (6 bases). CDR1 and CDR2 (germline): MNHEY, SVGEGT. The CDR3 has 17 residues. The V and J ends lost 0 bases and 3 bases respectively, with 18 bases between them.

The J gene is TRBJ2-5, the V gene TRBV5-1, with 15 bases fitting TRBD2. TRBJ2-4 explains the end of the DNA better; the J call may be wrong. Germline CDR1 is SGHRS and CDR2 is YFSETQ. This CDR3 contains 22 residues. CDR3 sequence reads: CASSFRTSGGAGSGGKRNIQYF. The CDR3 region has the DNA TGCGCCAGCAGCTTTCGGACTAGCGGGGGGGCGGGGAGCGGCGGGAAAAGAAACATTCAGTACTTC.

This clonotype was seen just once. CDR3 nucleotides: TGTGCCAGTGGGGGGGGACAGGGCTACGAGCAGTACTTC. It yields the protein CASGGGQGYEQYF. The chain couples TRBV19 to TRBJ2-7; 9 bases agree with TRBD1. Germline V gene data show CDR1 as LNHDA and CDR2 as SQIVND (reference sequence). V lost 8 bases, J lost 3 bases, and 5 bases stayed unmatched. There are 13 residues in the CDR3.

In its sample, this clonotype was seen a few times. V gene TRBV4-1 combines with J gene TRBJ1-6; the match to TRBD1 covers 9 bases. This CDR3 is built from 16 residues. V lost 0 bases to trimming and J lost 7 bases; unmatched junction nucleotides: 4. Germline CDR1 MGHRA, CDR2 YSYEKL. Written as DNA, the CDR3 is TGCGCCAGCAGCCAAGAGGGACAGGGTCAGAATTCACCCCTCCACTTT. Translating it yields CASSQEGQGQNSPLHF.

This chain connects TRBV7-2 to TRBJ1-3; weak D call: TRBD1 (5 bases). This CDR3 is 13 amino acids long. Trimming left V 4 bases short and J 2 bases short, with 6 bases between. Germline values: CDR1 SGHTA, CDR2 FQGNSA. As DNA, the CDR3 is TGTGCCAGCAGCTGGACACCTGGAAACACCATATATTTT. Protein sequence: CASSWTPGNTIYF.

In the case of this clonotype: Given a much more abundant clone one base away, this may be a read error. The CDR3 protein is CGARVGTASTDTQYF. The CDR3 bases are TGCGGTGCTAGAGTCGGGACGGCTAGCACAGATACGCAGTATTTT. The V and J genes are TRBV20-1 and TRBJ2-3; D possibly matches TRBD1 or TRBD2 (5 bases each). The germline gives CDR1 DFQATT, CDR2 SNEGSKA (reference sequence). CDR3 length: 15 amino acids.

The chain employs TRBV20-1 and TRBJ1-4, with 9 bases matching TRBD1. The J segment lost 8 bases and the V segment lost 6 bases, leaving 13 bases of the junction unmatched. Germline V gives CDR1 DFQATT, CDR2 SNEGSKA (reference sequence). CDR3 length: 15 amino acids. The CDR3 loop is CSAEPTQGAAEKLFF. The CDR3, as DNA: TGCAGTGCCGAGCCGACACAGGGGGCGGCAGAAAAACTGTTTTTT.